The entry below describes one T cell receptor beta chain. The length of the CDR3 is 15 residues. Germline V CDR1 and CDR2: SGHAT, FQDESV (reference sequence). Trimming took off 2 bases at V and 3 bases at J, with 10 bases between the two ends. The record originates from a study of blood T cell repertoires in COVID-19. Using immunoSEQ multiplex PCR, the repertoire was profiled, and TCRdb retains in-frame clones only, with some absent. Of about 250,000 clones in the sample, roughly 89% are singletons; the top ten hold more than 1.5%. The sequence was collected from a woman in her forties who had recovered from COVID-19. The rearrangement links TRBV11-1 to TRBJ2-2, with D perhaps matching TRBD1 (8 bases). What was sequenced was peripheral blood. CDR3 sequence (DNA): TGTGCCAGCAGCTTAACAGGGGGGGACACCGGGGAGCTGTTTTTT. It codes for CASSLTGGDTGELFF.